This T cell receptor beta chain came from a study of CD8 T cells in Susac syndrome. The wider study: Patients with Susac syndrome were therapy-naive, taking corticosteroids, with some also receiving intravenous immunoglobulin, or taking intravenous immunoglobulin alone at the time their blood was drawn.

To note about this clonotype: Its antigen is unidentified.

Random hexamers primed reverse transcription of about 0.45 to 1 ug RNA. immunoSEQ multiplex PCR amplified TCR beta CDR3 across 54 Vbeta, 13 Jbeta. MiXCR, applied by TCRdb to the immunoSEQ multiplex PCR reads, yields one record per CDR3 protein. Found here are about 140,000 distinct CDR3 sequences, 95% of them singletons; the top ten hold roughly 0.14%. General observations from the study: The CD4+ T cell repertoires in Susac syndrome were not clonally expanded.

The sequence was obtained from a human donor with Susac syndrome. Sequencing used CD4+ T cells from PBMCs.

Here the CDR3 reads CASSPDREKTYF. The CDR3 DNA follows: TGTGCCAGCTCACCTGACAGGGAAAAGACGTACTTC. The chain recombines TRBV18 with TRBJ2-7; 7 bases match TRBD1. The V segment lost 3 bases and the J segment 12 bases; nucleotides outside the gene matches: 8. Germline V gene data show CDR1 as KGHSH and CDR2 as LQKENI. CDR3 length equals 12 residues. The variable domain in full, completed from reference TRBV18 and TRBJ2-7, reads NAGVMQNPRHLVRRRGQEARLRCSPMKGHSHVYWYRQLPEEGLKFMVYLQKENIIDESGMPKERFSAEFPKEGPSILRIQQVVRGDSAAYFCASSPDREKTYFGPGTRLTVT.